These T cell receptor beta chains were read from a single sample in a study of post-analysis software for immune sequencing data. TCRdb ran MiXCR on the PCR reads and lists one entry per CDR3 protein. The table shows roughly 400,000 distinct CDR3 sequences, with less than 40% occurring only once. Sequencing input: blood. The receptors shown here come from a girl aged 2 to 10 with multiple sclerosis. The CDR3 runs from the conserved cysteine through the conserved F or W. D genes are given only for firm matches. Clone size is given for some rows only: seen once, a few or many times, or a class if the clone is expanded.

clone_size d_call j_call v_call cdr3_aa cdr3_nt
- - TRBJ1-5 TRBV12-3/TRBV12-4 CVSRAGGQPQHF TGTGTCAGCAGAGCCGGGGGCCAGCCCCAGCATTTT
- - TRBJ1-6 TRBV12-3/TRBV12-4 CASTEKYSPLHF TGTGCCAGCACCGAGAAGTATTCACCCCTCCACTTT
- - TRBJ2-7 TRBV5-5 CASSSHFTGSTYEQYF TGTGCCAGCAGCTCTCATTTCACGGGGTCGACCTACGAGCAGTACTTC
- TRBD1 TRBJ2-1 TRBV29-1 CSVERDREYNEQFF TGCAGCGTTGAGAGGGACAGAGAATACAATGAGCAGTTCTTC
- TRBD2 TRBJ2-1 TRBV7-9 CASGETSGTRYNEQFF TGTGCCAGCGGGGAGACTAGCGGGACTAGGTACAATGAGCAGTTCTTC
few TRBD2 TRBJ2-7 TRBV12-3/TRBV12-4 CASSLGGGRPFGLEQYF TGTGCCAGCAGTTTAGGAGGCGGGAGGCCCTTCGGTTTGGAGCAGTACTTC
- - TRBJ2-4 TRBV6-4 CASNPGPRIEYF TGTGCCAGCAACCCGGGACCTCGAATAGAGTACTTC
- - TRBJ2-7 TRBV28 CASSFLASSYEQYF TGTGCCAGCAGTTTTTTGGCCAGCTCCTACGAGCAGTACTTC
- - TRBJ2-1 TRBV3-1 CASSALASNEQFF TGTGCCAGCAGCGCCCTTGCATCCAATGAGCAGTTCTTC
few TRBD1 TRBJ2-7 TRBV28 CASSLTDRGPYEQYF TGTGCCAGCAGTTTAACGGACAGGGGACCCTACGAGCAGTACTTC
- TRBD1 TRBJ2-7 TRBV7-8 CASSQRPGQDSYEQYF TGTGCCAGCAGCCAACGCCCGGGACAGGACTCCTACGAGCAGTACTTC
- - TRBJ1-4 TRBV20-1 CSARDSPPEELFF TGCAGTGCTAGAGATTCCCCCCCCGAGGAACTGTTTTTT
- TRBD2 TRBJ2-3 TRBV20-1 CSAGSGTSGDGGDTQYF TGCAGTGCTGGGTCCGGGACTAGCGGGGATGGGGGAGATACGCAGTATTTT
- - TRBJ2-7 TRBV29-1 CSVGVTYEQYF TGCAGCGTTGGGGTTACCTACGAGCAGTACTTC
- - TRBJ2-1 TRBV10-3 CAISESTGSSYNEQFF TGTGCCATCAGTGAGTCAACGGGAAGCTCCTACAATGAGCAGTTCTTC
- TRBD1 TRBJ2-5 TRBV12-3/TRBV12-4 CASRVTGTETQYF TGTGCCAGCAGAGTGACAGGGACAGAGACCCAGTACTTC
- - TRBJ2-3 TRBV29-1 CSVAPGTDTQYF TGCAGCGTTGCGCCCGGCACAGATACGCAGTATTTT
- - TRBJ2-6 TRBV29-1 CSVGGQGATGANVLTF TGCAGCGTTGGTGGGCAGGGAGCCACTGGGGCCAACGTCCTGACTTTC
- - TRBJ2-7 TRBV6-1 CASTNLGEVYEQYF TGTGCCAGCACCAATTTAGGGGAAGTCTACGAGCAGTACTTC
- - TRBJ2-7 TRBV5-1 CASSPLEWSYEQYF TGCGCCAGCAGCCCTCTGGAATGGTCCTACGAGCAGTACTTC
- - TRBJ2-1 TRBV6-5 CASSYSMPGPTSYNEQFF TGTGCCAGCAGTTACTCGATGCCGGGCCCTACATCCTACAATGAGCAGTTCTTC
- - TRBJ1-2 TRBV7-2 CASSLYSGSYGYTF TGTGCCAGCAGCTTATATTCAGGAAGCTATGGCTACACCTTC
- - TRBJ2-4 TRBV20-1 CSARDRGASGLAKNIQYF TGCAGTGCTAGAGATCGGGGGGCTAGCGGCCTAGCCAAAAACATTCAGTACTTC
few TRBD2 TRBJ2-3 TRBV20-1 CSAGSGSTDTQYF TGCAGTGCTGGTAGCGGGAGCACAGATACGCAGTATTTT
- - TRBJ1-1 TRBV18 CASSPTDVFAEAFF TGTGCCAGCTCACCAACGGACGTCTTCGCTGAAGCTTTCTTT
- - TRBJ1-1 TRBV5-1 CASSLEGPSTEAFF TGCGCCAGCAGCTTGGAGGGCCCGAGCACTGAAGCTTTCTTT
few TRBD1 TRBJ2-7 TRBV4-1 CASSQIPGQGAFYDSEQYF TGCGCCAGCAGCCAGATACCGGGACAGGGGGCATTTTACGATAGCGAGCAGTACTTC
few - TRBJ1-4 TRBV18 CASSPLGAPTTNEKLFF TGTGCCAGCTCACCACTGGGGGCACCCACAACTAATGAAAAACTGTTTTTT
- - TRBJ1-1 TRBV12-3/TRBV12-4 CASSLVRWGLEAFF TGTGCCAGCAGTTTGGTAAGGTGGGGACTTGAAGCTTTCTTT
- TRBD1 TRBJ2-1 TRBV11-2 CASSFQGVNEQFF TGTGCCAGCAGCTTCCAGGGGGTCAATGAGCAGTTCTTC
- - TRBJ2-3 TRBV29-1 CSAISYTQYF TGCAGCGCCATATCTTATACGCAGTATTTT
- - TRBJ1-2 TRBV4-1 CASSQESKAANYGYTF TGCGCCAGCAGCCAAGAGTCTAAGGCAGCAAACTATGGCTACACCTTC
few - TRBJ2-7 TRBV9 CASSVGVETYEQYF TGTGCCAGCAGCGTAGGGGTGGAAACCTACGAGCAGTACTTC
- - TRBJ2-7 TRBV15 CATSRDTSYEQYF TGTGCCACCAGCAGAGATACCTCCTACGAGCAGTACTTC
few TRBD1 TRBJ1-2 TRBV15 CATSRPYDRVYYGYTF TGTGCCACCAGCAGACCTTACGACAGGGTTTACTATGGCTACACCTTC
once - TRBJ1-5 TRBV20-1 CSAQERGNQPQHF TGCAGTGCCCAGGAAAGGGGCAATCAGCCCCAGCATTTT
- - TRBJ2-7 TRBV21-1 CASSKKSFGSRGYEQYF TGTGCCAGCAGCAAAAAATCATTCGGCTCAAGAGGGTACGAGCAGTACTTC
- - TRBJ2-2 TRBV7-7 CASSPNPSNTGELFF TGTGCCAGCAGCCCTAACCCCAGTAACACCGGGGAGCTGTTTTTT
few - TRBJ1-2 TRBV12-3/TRBV12-4 CASSRDRWDGYTF TGTGCCAGCAGTCGGGACCGCTGGGATGGCTACACCTTC
few - TRBJ2-7 TRBV28 CASRTYRDEQYF TGTGCCAGCAGGACGTACAGGGACGAGCAGTACTTC
- - TRBJ1-4 TRBV7-2 CASSLVKDEKLFF TGTGCCAGCAGCTTAGTTAAGGATGAAAAACTGTTTTTT
- - TRBJ2-1 TRBV28 CASSFFGRRSYNEQFF TGTGCCAGCAGTTTTTTCGGGAGACGATCCTACAATGAGCAGTTCTTC
- - TRBJ2-5 TRBV29-1 CSVVQQQETQYF TGCAGCGTTGTCCAACAGCAAGAGACCCAGTACTTC
once - TRBJ2-7 TRBV25-1 CASRGDFSYEQYF TGTGCCAGCAGGGGGGATTTCTCCTACGAGCAGTACTTC
- TRBD1 TRBJ2-7 TRBV7-9 CASSPMTGSSYEQYF TGTGCCAGCAGCCCTATGACAGGGAGCTCCTACGAGCAGTACTTC